This T cell receptor (beta chain) emerged from a study of T-cell reconstitution after alpha-beta-depleted transplantation in children (dated by TCRdb to 2016 to 2017). For context, the study as a whole: Using TCR repertoire profiling, the study quantitatively followed how T-cell immune reconstitution unfolded in children after TCRalphabeta/CD19-depleted allogeneic hematopoietic cell transplantation.

CDR1 is given as LGHNA and CDR2 as YSLEER, both from the germline V gene. Cut back by 2 bases and 2 bases, the V and J ends lie 10 bases apart. The CDR3 holds 14 amino acids from the cysteine to the phenylalanine. Only CDR3 DNA remains: 42 bases, in frame from the first base. Library generation was performed with PCR. Reads for this sample came from an Illumina HiSeq 2500. TCR library preparation used molecular barcoding, with unique molecular identifiers applied to normalize quantification of the TCRbeta repertoire. TCRdb passed the public sequencing reads through fastp at Q25 and MiXCR, retaining productive beta sequences. Each CDR3 protein gets just one entry, which takes the most common genes and DNA from the rows behind it. In this sample the table shows approximately 640,000 distinct CDR3 sequences, about 15% of which occur a single time. The top ten hold 1.1% of the sample. At least ten counts were recorded for this clonotype. It lacks a known antigen. No much larger clonotype is one base removed from it; base qualities were not supplied.

The sequence links TRBV4-3 to TRBJ2-7; 6 matching bases give a weak D call of TRBD2. The sample here was PBMCs from the stem cell graft donor, taken from the stem cell graft. The sequence was collected from a human donor who donated a stem cell graft to a child with acute myeloid leukemia. The bases are TGCGCCAGCAGCCAATTCGGGACTCCCTACGAGCAGTACTTC. Translated, this is CASSQFGTPYEQYF.